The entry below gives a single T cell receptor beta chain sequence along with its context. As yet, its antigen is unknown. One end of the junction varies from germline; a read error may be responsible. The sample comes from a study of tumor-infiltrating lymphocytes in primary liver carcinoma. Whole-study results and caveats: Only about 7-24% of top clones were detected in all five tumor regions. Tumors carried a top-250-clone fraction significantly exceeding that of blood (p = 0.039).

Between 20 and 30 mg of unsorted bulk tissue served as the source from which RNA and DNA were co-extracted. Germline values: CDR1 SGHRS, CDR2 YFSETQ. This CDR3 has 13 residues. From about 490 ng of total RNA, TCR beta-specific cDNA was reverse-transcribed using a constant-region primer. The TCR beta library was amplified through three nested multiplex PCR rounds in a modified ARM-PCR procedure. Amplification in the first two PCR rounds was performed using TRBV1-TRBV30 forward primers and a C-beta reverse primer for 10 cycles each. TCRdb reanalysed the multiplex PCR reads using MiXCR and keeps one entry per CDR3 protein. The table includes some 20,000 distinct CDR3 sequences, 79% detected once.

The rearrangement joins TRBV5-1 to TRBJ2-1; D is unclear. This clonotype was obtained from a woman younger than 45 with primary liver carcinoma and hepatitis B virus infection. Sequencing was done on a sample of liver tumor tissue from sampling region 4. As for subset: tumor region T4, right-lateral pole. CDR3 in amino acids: CTSSIDRRGEQFF. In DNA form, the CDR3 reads TGCACCAGCAGCATCGACCGGCGCGGTGAGCAGTTCTTC.